This TCR beta chain was documented in a study of OX40 agonist ivuxolimab in advanced cancers. Study summary: With a range of roughly 20 to 90, age averaged roughly 61 years, and around 80% were male. Enrollees could have had prior anti-PD-1, anti-PD-L1 or anti-CTLA-4 therapy, which approximately 40% had received.

Of note for this clone: The antigen is not known.

Study results and caveats: Expansion of clones was among the lowest in partial responders at 0.1-3.0 mg/kg.

Assay: immunoSEQ multiplex PCR; the TCRdb copy retains only in-frame clones and omits some. The sample holds 55,000 to 80,000 clones, around 86% seen once. The clonotype originates from an adult with an advanced solid tumor such as melanoma, head and neck, liver or kidney cancer. The sample was CD4+ or CD8+ T cells sorted from blood, taken in a trial of the OX40 agonist ivuxolimab.

The CDR3 DNA is TGTGCCAGCAGCTCCGGGGGGGCCTCTGTAGGCTACACCTTC. Translated, it gives CASSSGGASVGYTF. The chain links TRBV9 to TRBJ1-2, with TRBD1 as a possible D gene (6 bases). This CDR3 contains 14 residues. The germline gives CDR1 SGDLS, CDR2 YYNGEE. Trimming took 4 bases from V and 8 from J, leaving 18 bases between them. Full variable domain (remainder filled in from reference TRBV9 and TRBJ1-2): DSGVTQTPKHLITATGQRVTLRCSPRSGDLSVYWYQQSLDQGLQFLIQYYNGEERAKGNILERFSAQQFPDLHSELNLSSLELGDSALYFCASSSGGASVGYTFGSGTRLTVV.